These T cell receptor beta chains were read from a single sample in a study of blood T cell repertoires in COVID-19. Repertoires were generated with immunoSEQ multiplex PCR, while TCRdb's copy carries only in-frame clones and drops some. The sample has 66,000 or so clones, around 83% seen once. Sequencing was carried out using peripheral blood. These receptors were obtained from a middle-aged man with active COVID-19. Both conserved end residues are part of each CDR3. D genes are given only for firm matches. The size entry is marked missing in some rows and otherwise reads once, few, many or a size class.

-	TRBV7-3	TRBJ1-3	-	CASSLGPASSGNTIYF	TGTGCCAGCAGCTTAGGGCCGGCCAGCTCTGGAAACACCATATATTTT
-	TRBV19	TRBJ1-2	once	CASSIGEVEGYTF	TGTGCCAGTAGTATCGGGGAAGTAGAAGGCTACACCTTC
TRBD2	TRBV5-1	TRBJ2-1	-	CASSFPGGPRNEQFF	TGCGCCAGCAGCTTTCCGGGAGGGCCTAGGAATGAGCAGTTCTTC
-	TRBV29-1	TRBJ1-2	-	CSALVAPYGYTF	TGCAGCGCCTTGGTGGCCCCCTATGGCTACACCTTC
TRBD1	TRBV18	TRBJ2-1	-	CASSPIGTGRRVNEQFF	TGTGCCAGCTCACCAATCGGGACAGGGCGTAGGGTCAATGAGCAGTTCTTC
-	TRBV2	TRBJ2-3	-	CASSLSGSTDTQYF	TGTGCCAGCAGTCTTAGCGGTAGCACAGATACGCAGTATTTT
TRBD2	TRBV5-1	TRBJ2-1	-	CASSSGTSGYEQFF	TGCGCCAGCAGCTCCGGGACTAGCGGGTATGAGCAGTTCTTC
-	TRBV18	TRBJ1-2	-	CASSPSSNYGYTF	TGTGCCAGCTCACCGTCAAGCAACTATGGCTACACCTTC
-	TRBV5-4	TRBJ2-2	-	CASSPERAGELFF	TGTGCCAGCAGCCCGGAGCGGGCCGGGGAGCTGTTTTTT
TRBD2	TRBV9	TRBJ2-1	once	CASSVVSSGSISEQFF	TGTGCCAGCAGCGTAGTGTCTAGCGGCTCTATCAGTGAGCAGTTCTTC
-	TRBV5-6	TRBJ1-3	-	CASSFQGNSGNTIYF	TGTGCCAGCAGCTTTCAGGGGAACTCTGGAAACACCATATATTTT
TRBD1	TRBV19	TRBJ1-4	-	CASRTGGGNEKLFF	TGTGCCAGTAGGACAGGGGGCGGCAATGAAAAACTGTTTTTT
-	TRBV15	TRBJ2-2	-	CATHPAGGPNTGELFF	TGTGCCACCCACCCGGCCGGGGGGCCGAACACCGGGGAGCTGTTTTTT
-	TRBV27	TRBJ1-4	-	CASSLGLDSGKLFF	TGTGCCAGCAGTTTAGGGCTGGACTCAGGAAAACTGTTTTTT
-	TRBV14	TRBJ2-7	-	CASSQNGAGLSSYEQYF	TGTGCCAGCAGCCAAAACGGGGCGGGGTTAAGCTCCTACGAGCAGTACTTC
-	TRBV30	TRBJ2-1	-	CAWRPQNNEQFF	TGTGCCTGGAGACCACAAAACAATGAGCAGTTCTTC
TRBD2	TRBV30	TRBJ2-1	-	CAWSVGLAGHNEQFF	TGTGCCTGGAGTGTGGGACTAGCGGGACACAATGAGCAGTTCTTC
-	TRBV11-2	TRBJ2-7	-	CASSAPGHATYEQYF	TGTGCCAGCAGCGCCCCGGGACACGCCACCTACGAGCAGTACTTC
-	TRBV19	TRBJ1-6	once	CASSVVGHYPPPLHF	TGTGCCAGTAGTGTAGTCGGACACTACCCGCCACCCCTCCACTTT
-	TRBV2	TRBJ1-4	-	CASSDGAWTANEKLFF	TGTGCCAGCAGTGATGGGGCGTGGACGGCTAATGAAAAACTGTTTTTT
TRBD1	TRBV29-1	TRBJ1-2	-	CSVDRDEDYGYTF	TGCAGCGTCGACAGGGATGAGGACTATGGCTACACCTTC
TRBD2	TRBV3-1/TRBV3-2	TRBJ2-5	-	CASSRGGQETQYF	TGTGCCAGCAGCCGCGGGGGCCAAGAGACCCAGTACTTC
TRBD2	TRBV29-1	TRBJ2-1	-	CSVFSSGRSAYNEQFF	TGCAGCGTTTTTTCTAGCGGGAGATCAGCCTACAATGAGCAGTTCTTC
-	TRBV7-8	TRBJ1-6	-	CASSLAELISPLHF	TGTGCCAGCAGCTTAGCTGAACTTATTTCACCCCTCCACTTT
TRBD1	TRBV6-5	TRBJ1-4	-	CASSPQGRREKLFF	TGTGCCAGCAGTCCACAGGGGAGGCGGGAAAAACTGTTTTTT